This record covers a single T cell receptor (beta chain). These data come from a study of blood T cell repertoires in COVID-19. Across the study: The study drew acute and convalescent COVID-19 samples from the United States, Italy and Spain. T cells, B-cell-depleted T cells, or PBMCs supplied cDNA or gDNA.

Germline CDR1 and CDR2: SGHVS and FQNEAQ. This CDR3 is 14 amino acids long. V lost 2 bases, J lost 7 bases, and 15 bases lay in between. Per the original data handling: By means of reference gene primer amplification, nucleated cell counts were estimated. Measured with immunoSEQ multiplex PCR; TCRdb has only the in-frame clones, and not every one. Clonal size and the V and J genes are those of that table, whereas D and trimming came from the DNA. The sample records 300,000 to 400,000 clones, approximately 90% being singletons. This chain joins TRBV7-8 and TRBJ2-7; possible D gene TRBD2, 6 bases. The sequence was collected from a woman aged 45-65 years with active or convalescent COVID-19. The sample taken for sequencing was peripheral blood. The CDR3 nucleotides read TGTGCCAGCAGCTTAACTCTGGGACTCCCAGAGCAGTACTTC. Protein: CASSLTLGLPEQYF.